This T cell receptor (beta chain) came from a study of blood T cell repertoires in COVID-19. As handled by the study authors: The assay estimated nucleated cells by amplifying reference gene primers. Profiling relied on immunoSEQ multiplex PCR, and the TCRdb table lists in-frame clones only, not all of them. From that table come the V and J calls and clone size; the DNA was used to work out D and trimming. The sample has around 40,000 clones, around 89% seen once. Germline V gene lookup returns CDR1 MNHEY and CDR2 SMNVEV (reference sequence). There are 14 residues in the CDR3. Unmatched junction bases numbered 4, after V lost 0 bases and J lost 6 bases.

This clonotype was sampled from a human donor in a cohort sampled during active COVID-19. Sequenced: peripheral blood. The chain employs TRBV27 and TRBJ2-7; 8 nucleotides agree with TRBD2. The CDR3 spells CASSLSRLAGEQYF. The CDR3 DNA is TGTGCCAGCAGTTTATCTAGGCTAGCGGGCGAGCAGTACTTC.